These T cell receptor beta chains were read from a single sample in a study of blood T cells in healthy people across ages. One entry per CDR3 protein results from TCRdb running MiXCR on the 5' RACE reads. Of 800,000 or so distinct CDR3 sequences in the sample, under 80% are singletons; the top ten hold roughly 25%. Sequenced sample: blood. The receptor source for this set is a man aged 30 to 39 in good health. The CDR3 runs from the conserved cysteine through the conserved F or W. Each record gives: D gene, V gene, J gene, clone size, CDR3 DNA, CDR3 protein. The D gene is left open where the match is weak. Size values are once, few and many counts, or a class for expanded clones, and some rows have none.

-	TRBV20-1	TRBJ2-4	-	TGCAGTGCTAGAGGATTATCAGGCTACGAAAACATTCAGTACTTC	CSARGLSGYENIQYF
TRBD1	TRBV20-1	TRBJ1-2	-	TGCAGTGCTTTAGACAGGGCCAGTTTTTATGGCTACACCTTC	CSALDRASFYGYTF
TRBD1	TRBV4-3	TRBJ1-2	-	TGCGCCAGCAGCCAAGAGGACCAGGGGGCAAGTGACTACACCTTC	CASSQEDQGASDYTF
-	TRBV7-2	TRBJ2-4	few	TGTGCCAGCAGCTTCACTAGTTGGGACATTCAGTACTTC	CASSFTSWDIQYF
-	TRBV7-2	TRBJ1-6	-	TGTGCCAGCAGCCTTACCGGACAAGAAGTTTTAGGCTATAATTCACCCCTCCACTTT	CASSLTGQEVLGYNSPLHF
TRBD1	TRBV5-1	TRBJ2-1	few	TGCGCCAGCAGCCTCGGGACAGGGGCCAATGAGCAGTTCTTC	CASSLGTGANEQFF
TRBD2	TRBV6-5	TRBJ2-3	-	TGTGCCAGCAGTTACTCCGTGACTAGCGGGGGCGCAGATACGCAGTATTTT	CASSYSVTSGGADTQYF
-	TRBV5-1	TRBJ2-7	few	TGCGCCAGCAGCCGGGACCGCGAGCACGAGCAGTACTTC	CASSRDREHEQYF
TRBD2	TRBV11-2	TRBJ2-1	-	TGTGCCAGCAGCTCGAGCGGGGCCAGAGGGGATGAGCAGTTCTTC	CASSSSGARGDEQFF
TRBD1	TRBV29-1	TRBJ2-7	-	TGCAGCGTTGAGGTAGGGACAGGGGGCTACGAGCAGTACTTC	CSVEVGTGGYEQYF
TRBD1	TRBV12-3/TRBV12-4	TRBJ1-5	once	TGTGCCAGCAGTCTAACCGGGACAGGGTTCCACCAGCCCCAGCATTTT	CASSLTGTGFHQPQHF
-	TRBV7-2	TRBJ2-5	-	TGTGCCAGCAGTTGGACTCCTGGAGTCGGAGAGACCCAGTACTTC	CASSWTPGVGETQYF
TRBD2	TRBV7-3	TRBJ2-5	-	TGTGCCAGCAGCCCGATAGGGACTAGCGGAGAGACCCAGTACTTC	CASSPIGTSGETQYF
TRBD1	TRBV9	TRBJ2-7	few	TGTGCCAGCAGCGCCCGGACAGGTGGCTACGAGCAGTACTTC	CASSARTGGYEQYF
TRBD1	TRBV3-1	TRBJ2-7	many	TGTGCCAGCAGCCGGCAGGGGGACGAGCAGTACTTC	CASSRQGDEQYF
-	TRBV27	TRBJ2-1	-	TGTGCCAGCAGTTCCCAGGGGCCCTACAATGAGCAGTTCTTC	CASSSQGPYNEQFF
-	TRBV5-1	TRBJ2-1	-	TGCGCCAGCAGGCTACTGGGAGAGTACAAGGAGCAGTTCTTC	CASRLLGEYKEQFF
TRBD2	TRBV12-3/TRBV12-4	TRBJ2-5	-	TGTGCCAGCAGTTACCCGACTAGCGGGCAAGAGACCCAGTACTTC	CASSYPTSGQETQYF
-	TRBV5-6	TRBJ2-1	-	TGTGCCAGCAGCTTGTCCATCTACAATGAGCAGTTCTTC	CASSLSIYNEQFF
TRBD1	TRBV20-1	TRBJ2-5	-	TGCAGTGCCGAGCCTGGGACAGGGAGAGAGACCCAGTACTTC	CSAEPGTGRETQYF
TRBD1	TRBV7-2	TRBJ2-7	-	TGTGCCAGCAGCTTAGAACAGGGGGCTTTTCTCTACGAGCAGTACTTC	CASSLEQGAFLYEQYF
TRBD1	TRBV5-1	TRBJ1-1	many	TGCGCCAGCAGCGGAGGGTCGGGACAGGGGTACACTGAAGCTTTCTTT	CASSGGSGQGYTEAFF
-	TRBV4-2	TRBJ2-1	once	TGTGCCAGCAGCAAAGGCCCGGGCTACAATGAGCAGTTCTTC	CASSKGPGYNEQFF
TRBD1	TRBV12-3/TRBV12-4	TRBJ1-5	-	TGTGCCAGCAGTCCCACAGGGGTAAGGCATCAGCCCCAGCATTTT	CASSPTGVRHQPQHF
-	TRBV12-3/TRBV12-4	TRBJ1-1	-	TGTGCCAGCACTCCTTCTAAAGATGAAGCTTTCTTT	CASTPSKDEAFF
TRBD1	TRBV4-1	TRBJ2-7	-	TGCGCCAGCAGCCGCCTATCACAGGGGACGAGAGAGCAGTACTTC	CASSRLSQGTREQYF
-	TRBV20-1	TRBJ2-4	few	TGCAGTGCTAGAGATCCAGACAGCCCAAACATTCAGTACTTC	CSARDPDSPNIQYF
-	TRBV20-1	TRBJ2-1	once	TGCAGTGCTAACCACCGCCTAGCTAGAGAGACCCAGTTCTTC	CSANHRLARETQFF
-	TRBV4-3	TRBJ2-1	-	TGCGCCAGCAGCCAAGAGGGGACCCACAATGAGCAGTTCTTC	CASSQEGTHNEQFF
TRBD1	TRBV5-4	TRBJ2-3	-	TGTGCCATCTCACCGGGACAGGGCGCAGATACGCAGTATTTT	CAISPGQGADTQYF
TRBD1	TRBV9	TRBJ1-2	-	TGTGCCAGCAGCGCCGGGACAGTCCTCTATGGCTACACCTTC	CASSAGTVLYGYTF
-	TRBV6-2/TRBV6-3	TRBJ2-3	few	TGTGCCAGCAGTACCCCGCGACAGAAATCTGATACGCAGTATTTT	CASSTPRQKSDTQYF
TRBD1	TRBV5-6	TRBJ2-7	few	TGTGCCAGCAGCGACGGACAGGGCCCCTACGAGCAGTACTTC	CASSDGQGPYEQYF
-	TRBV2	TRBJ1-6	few	TGTGCCAGTATCCGGGACGGAAAGCCTTATAATTCACCCCTCCACTTT	CASIRDGKPYNSPLHF
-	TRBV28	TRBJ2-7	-	TGTGCCAGCAATGGGGACGGGCCTTACGAGCAGTACTTC	CASNGDGPYEQYF
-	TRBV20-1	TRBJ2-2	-	TGCAGTGCCCCCGGGGAAATGAACACCGGGGAGCTGTTTTTT	CSAPGEMNTGELFF
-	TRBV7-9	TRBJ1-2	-	TGTGCCAGCAGCTCCTTCGACAGGATGGTCCACTATGGCTACACCTTC	CASSSFDRMVHYGYTF
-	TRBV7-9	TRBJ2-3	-	TGTGCCAGCAGACGTGAAGGGACAGATACGCAGTATTTT	CASRREGTDTQYF
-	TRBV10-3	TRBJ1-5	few	TGTGCCATCAGTGCTGGGAGGCAAGGTGACAATCAGCCCCAGCATTTT	CAISAGRQGDNQPQHF
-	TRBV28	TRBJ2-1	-	TGTGCCAGCAGTTTAGTCGGGCCCCTCAATGAGCAGTTCTTC	CASSLVGPLNEQFF
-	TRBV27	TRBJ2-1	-	TGTGCCAGCAGTTTCAACCGGGGGCATGAGCAGTTCTTC	CASSFNRGHEQFF
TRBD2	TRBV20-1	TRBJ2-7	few	TGCAGTGCTAGAGATCTCGGGACTAGCGGGGGCTTCACCTACGAGCAGTACTTC	CSARDLGTSGGFTYEQYF
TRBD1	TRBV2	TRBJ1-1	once	TGTGCCAGCAGCGGACAGGGAGGGTACACTGAAGCTTTCTTT	CASSGQGGYTEAFF
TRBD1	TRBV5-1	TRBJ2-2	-	TGCGCCAGCAGCTCACCGGACAGGGGCAGCACCGGGGAGCTGTTTTTT	CASSSPDRGSTGELFF
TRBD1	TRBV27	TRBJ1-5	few	TGTGCCAGCAGTTTTACAGGGGGCGGACAGCCCCAGCATTTT	CASSFTGGGQPQHF
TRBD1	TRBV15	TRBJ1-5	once	TGTGCCACCAGCACCCTGTCGCTACAGGGGTTAAGCAATCAGCCCCAGCATTTT	CATSTLSLQGLSNQPQHF
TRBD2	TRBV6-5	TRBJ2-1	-	TGTGCCAGCAGTGACCAAAGCGGGGGGGCTAGTGTGCAGTTCTTC	CASSDQSGGASVQFF
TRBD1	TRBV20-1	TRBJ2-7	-	TGCAGTGCCGAAACGGGACAGGGGCGGTACGAGCAGTACTTC	CSAETGQGRYEQYF
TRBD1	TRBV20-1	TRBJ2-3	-	TGCAGTGCTAGAAGACAGGGGGCTGGAGATACGCAGTATTTT	CSARRQGAGDTQYF
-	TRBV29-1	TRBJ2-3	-	TGCAGCGTTCGAGAGCGGCACACAGATACGCAGTATTTT	CSVRERHTDTQYF
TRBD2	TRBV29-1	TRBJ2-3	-	TGCAGCGCGCGGTCTAGCGGGAGCACAGATACGCAGTATTTT	CSARSSGSTDTQYF
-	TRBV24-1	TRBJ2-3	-	TGTGCCACCGGACAAGGGGGGACTACGCAGTATTTT	CATGQGGTTQYF
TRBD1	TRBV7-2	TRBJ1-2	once	TGTGCCAGCAGCTTAGTCCGGACAGGAAACTATGGCTACACCTTC	CASSLVRTGNYGYTF
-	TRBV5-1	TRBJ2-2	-	TGCGCCAGCAGCTTGGCGGTCAGCTCGAACACCGGGGAGCTGTTTTTT	CASSLAVSSNTGELFF
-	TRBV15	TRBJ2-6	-	TGTGCCACCAGTCAGGGGCACTCTGGGGCCAACGTCCTGACTTTC	CATSQGHSGANVLTF
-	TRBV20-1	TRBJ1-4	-	TGCAGTGCTAGCCGAAACAGGGACGGAGGAGAAAAACTGTTTTTT	CSASRNRDGGEKLFF